These T cell receptor beta chains were read from a single sample in a study of siplizumab effects on memory and regulatory T cells. Assay used: immunoSEQ multiplex PCR; TCRdb lists only in-frame clones, some missing. This sample carries 100,000 to 120,000 clones, about 93% of them seen once, and the ten largest clones take more than 0.3%. Sequenced material: CD4+ T cells sorted from blood. Receptor source: a human donor in good health. The CDR3 runs from the conserved cysteine through the conserved F or W. D genes are given only for firm matches. A row's size may be missing; if present it is once, few, many or a size class.

d_call	v_call	clone_size	j_call	cdr3_aa	cdr3_nt
NA	TRBV5-4	NA	TRBJ2-7	CASSLDGVASSYEQYF	TGTGCCAGCAGCCTGGATGGGGTAGCGAGCTCCTACGAGCAGTACTTC
TRBD1	TRBV6-6	NA	TRBJ2-3	CASRTGKRSTDTQYF	TGTGCCAGCAGGACAGGGAAGAGAAGCACAGATACGCAGTATTTT
TRBD1	TRBV7-9	once	TRBJ2-5	CASSLVRDRGSHQETQYF	TGTGCCAGCAGCTTAGTCCGGGACAGGGGGTCCCACCAAGAGACCCAGTACTTC
NA	TRBV18	once	TRBJ2-5	CASSPPGAQETQYF	TGTGCCAGCTCACCACCGGGGGCCCAAGAGACCCAGTACTTC
NA	TRBV19	NA	TRBJ1-1	CASSITAANTEAFF	TGTGCCAGTAGTATTACAGCGGCGAACACTGAAGCTTTCTTT
NA	TRBV19	NA	TRBJ1-5	CASTLGFNQPQHF	TGTGCCAGTACTCTGGGGTTTAATCAGCCCCAGCATTTT
TRBD1	TRBV18	NA	TRBJ1-2	CASSGAQGDGYTF	TGTGCCAGCTCAGGGGCACAGGGGGATGGCTACACCTTC
TRBD2	TRBV29-1	NA	TRBJ2-1	CSGGLAGYNEQFF	TGCAGCGGAGGACTAGCGGGATACAATGAGCAGTTCTTC
NA	TRBV28	once	TRBJ2-3	CASSFQRTVFTQYF	TGTGCCAGCAGTTTCCAGCGGACAGTGTTTACGCAGTATTTT
NA	TRBV2	NA	TRBJ1-2	CASSGENYYGYTF	TGTGCCAGCAGTGGGGAAAATTACTATGGCTACACCTTC
TRBD2	TRBV4-1	NA	TRBJ2-1	CASSPALAGHNEQFF	TGCGCCAGCAGCCCAGCTCTAGCGGGACACAATGAGCAGTTCTTC
TRBD1	TRBV7-2	NA	TRBJ2-5	CASSPPTGRETQYF	TGTGCCAGCAGCCCACCGACAGGGAGAGAGACCCAGTACTTC
NA	TRBV5-8	NA	TRBJ2-1	CASSPGLSSYNEQFF	TGTGCCAGCAGTCCGGGACTGAGCTCCTACAATGAGCAGTTCTTC
TRBD2	TRBV27	NA	TRBJ2-1	CASSRELAGFNEQFF	TGTGCCAGCAGTCGGGAACTAGCGGGATTCAATGAGCAGTTCTTC
TRBD2	TRBV11-1	NA	TRBJ2-3	CASSPGLALSTDTQYF	TGTGCCAGCAGCCCAGGACTAGCACTTAGCACAGATACGCAGTATTTT
NA	TRBV19	NA	TRBJ2-3	CASSIANYPTDTQYF	TGTGCCAGTAGTATAGCAAACTACCCTACAGATACGCAGTATTTT
TRBD2	TRBV2	NA	TRBJ2-3	CASTGGGGVPDTQYF	TGTGCCAGCACGGGAGGCGGGGGGGTGCCAGATACGCAGTATTTT
TRBD2	TRBV7-9	NA	TRBJ2-1	CASSLGTRTSNGSYNEQFF	TGTGCCAGCAGCTTAGGGACCCGGACTAGTAATGGCTCCTACAATGAGCAGTTCTTC
NA	TRBV2	NA	TRBJ2-6	CASSRLKGPGANVLTF	TGTGCCAGCAGCCGACTCAAGGGGCCTGGGGCCAACGTCCTGACTTTC
NA	TRBV19	NA	TRBJ1-1	CASRTLTSNTEAFF	TGTGCCAGTAGGACACTGACGAGTAACACTGAAGCTTTCTTT
NA	TRBV7-9	once	TRBJ2-1	CASSLANEQFF	TGTGCCAGCAGCCTAGCCAATGAGCAGTTCTTC
NA	TRBV29-1	once	TRBJ2-7	CSVGDTRAYEQYF	TGCAGCGTTGGGGACACCCGCGCCTACGAGCAGTACTTC
NA	TRBV19	NA	TRBJ1-5	CASRDQGSLGNQPQHF	TGTGCCAGTAGGGATCAGGGGAGTCTGGGCAATCAGCCCCAGCATTTT
TRBD1	TRBV27	once	TRBJ2-2	CASRKQGLGTGELFF	TGTGCCAGCCGAAAACAGGGGCTAGGCACCGGGGAGCTGTTTTTT
NA	TRBV7-2	NA	TRBJ1-1	CASSSGLLEGTEAFF	TGTGCCAGCAGCTCGGGACTCCTGGAGGGCACTGAAGCTTTCTTT
TRBD2	TRBV19	NA	TRBJ2-1	CASSIEGLAQQFF	TGTGCCAGTAGTATAGAGGGACTAGCACAGCAGTTCTTC
NA	TRBV29-1	NA	TRBJ2-3	CSVRWADTQYF	TGCAGCGTTCGGTGGGCAGATACGCAGTATTTT
NA	TRBV6-4	once	TRBJ1-5	CASSPNGYGNQPQHF	TGTGCCAGCAGTCCTAACGGGTACGGCAATCAGCCCCAGCATTTT
NA	TRBV7-9	NA	TRBJ2-5	CASSLGRNIQETQYF	TGTGCCAGCAGCTTAGGACGGAATATTCAAGAGACCCAGTACTTC
NA	TRBV2	NA	TRBJ1-1	CASTARRKNTEAFF	TGTGCCAGCACCGCCAGGCGGAAGAACACTGAAGCTTTCTTT
TRBD2	TRBV5-1	NA	TRBJ2-1	CASSFRTSGYNEQFF	TGCGCCAGCAGCTTTAGGACTAGCGGTTACAATGAGCAGTTCTTC
NA	TRBV7-3	NA	TRBJ1-6	CASSLLTDSPLHF	TGTGCCAGCAGCTTACTGACCGATTCACCCCTCCACTTT
TRBD2	TRBV7-2	once	TRBJ2-3	CASAGGAGASRSQYF	TGTGCCAGCGCAGGAGGAGCGGGAGCCTCCCGCTCGCAGTATTTT
TRBD1	TRBV5-6	NA	TRBJ1-1	CASTLRTGMNTEAFF	TGTGCCAGCACACTCCGGACAGGGATGAACACTGAAGCTTTCTTT
NA	TRBV7-3	NA	TRBJ2-2	CASSRTANTGELFF	TGTGCCAGCAGCCGGACAGCGAACACCGGGGAGCTGTTTTTT
NA	TRBV19	NA	TRBJ1-6	CASSIADAFSYNSPLHF	TGTGCCAGTAGTATAGCAGACGCCTTCTCCTATAATTCACCCCTCCACTTT
NA	TRBV15	NA	TRBJ1-1	CATSRGFDRPMNTEAFF	TGTGCCACCAGCAGAGGATTTGACAGGCCCATGAACACTGAAGCTTTCTTT
TRBD2	TRBV15	NA	TRBJ2-1	CATSRDSILAGEQFF	TGTGCCACCAGCAGAGATTCCATCCTAGCGGGTGAGCAGTTCTTC